This T cell receptor beta chain was captured in a study of T cells expressing NK-cell markers. Study-wide background: Repertoires of TCR beta were obtained from T cells sorted as CD3+CD56+NKG2C+, CD3+CD56+NKG2C- and CD3+CD56-NKG2C+. HCMV seropositivity characterized most of the eight sequenced donors, and seronegativity one.

Germline loops: CDR1 MNHEY, CDR2 SVGAGI. The CDR3 length is 17 residues. In the case of this clonotype: Antigen unknown.

Study observations and caveats: Researchers report these clonotypes also headed the CD3+CD56-NKG2C+ fraction in several donors.

No DNA is given; TCRdb re-called the 5' RACE reads and lists each CDR3 protein once. The sample has 250,000 to 300,000 distinct CDR3 sequences. The chain has TRBV6-5 and TRBJ1-4; absent DNA, TCRdb's TRBD1 call cannot be checked. This clonotype was sampled from a woman aged 18-70 years in good health. The sample was blood T cells: a sorted CD56 or NKG2C T cell subset, CD4+ or CD8+ T cells, or bulk PBMC T cells (not recorded which). The CDR3 loop reads CASSYTPNRGFNEKLFF.